These T cell receptor beta chains were read from a single sample in a study of shared clonotypes between healthy human individuals. Profiling relied on immunoSEQ multiplex PCR, and the TCRdb table lists in-frame clones only, not all of them. The data show about 1.1 million clones, around 78% seen once. Sequenced sample: memory CD4+ T cells from PBMCs. Source of these receptors: a man aged 18 to 30 in good health. Some clones in this sample may be carry-over from other donors' samples. Each CDR3 is given without its conserved first and last residue. Where a row states a size, it is once, few, many or the class of an expanded clone; other rows omit it.

v_call	j_call	clone_size	cdr3_aa
TRBV11-2	TRBJ1-1	NA	ASNPSVGGWTEAF
TRBV7-9	TRBJ2-2	NA	ASRGGGSGTGELF
TRBV19	TRBJ1-1	NA	ASSMGGRGRLNTEAF
TRBV28	TRBJ2-7	NA	ASSRTGDSSYEQY
TRBV6-5	TRBJ2-5	NA	ASSYRDHQETQY
TRBV2	TRBJ1-5	few	ASRETGTGGGQPQH
TRBV9	TRBJ2-5	NA	ASSVDAGAETQY
TRBV7-6	TRBJ1-1	NA	ASSLVGESAEAF
TRBV5-1	TRBJ1-1	once	ASSSGTGGLNHF
TRBV5-4	TRBJ2-5	NA	ASSSGTSGEETQY
TRBV5-5	TRBJ2-3	NA	ASSSLGGTDTQY
TRBV2	TRBJ1-1	NA	ASSEFGARGDTEAF
TRBV7-8	TRBJ2-7	NA	ASSRGTTYEQY
TRBV5-6	TRBJ2-1	once	ASSTDQEQF
TRBV7-9	TRBJ2-2	once	ASSPMRGPTGELF
TRBV28	TRBJ1-1	NA	ANSFLGMGTTNTEAF
TRBV28	TRBJ1-2	NA	ASSLGASWGYGYT
TRBV4-1	TRBJ1-2	NA	ASSQAGGIYGYT
TRBV6-5	TRBJ2-7	NA	ASSPRRLGYEQY
TRBV5-1	TRBJ2-7	NA	ASSLANGLSEQY
TRBV4-1	TRBJ2-4	NA	ASSQEQGASKQY
TRBV4-1	TRBJ2-7	NA	ASSYEVGKRGGCEQY
TRBV15	TRBJ2-1	NA	ATSSERQGRQF
TRBV7-9	TRBJ1-1	many	ASSATNSMNTEAF
TRBV2	TRBJ2-3	NA	ASSSSGRGTDTQY
TRBV28	TRBJ2-7	NA	ASDDRISYEQY
TRBV11-3	TRBJ2-5	NA	ASSLGGVERETQY
TRBV7-3	TRBJ1-1	NA	ASSPDRGRTEAF
TRBV7-3	TRBJ1-4	NA	ASSSRPGAATNEKLF
TRBV7-7	TRBJ2-5	NA	ASSLPGLGETQY
TRBV11-2	TRBJ2-2	NA	ASSLGVAGTFTGELF
TRBV9	TRBJ1-1	NA	ASSRQGIAGNTEAF
TRBV2	TRBJ1-3	many	ASSDFGGNTIY
TRBV7-3	TRBJ2-7	NA	ASSSRTYSYEQY
TRBV9	TRBJ2-3	NA	ASSPRPSTDTQY
TRBV30	TRBJ2-3	NA	AWSVIGTTDTQY
TRBV7-9	TRBJ2-4	NA	ASTQLPPVAKNIQY
TRBV5-4	TRBJ2-2	many	ASSLTYTGELF
TRBV9	TRBJ2-3	once	ASSVEGRRDTQY
TRBV30	TRBJ1-1	few	AWSVLLGKNTEAF
TRBV19	TRBJ1-1	NA	ASKRGQENTEAF
TRBV6-6	TRBJ2-5	NA	ASSYSRVKETQY
TRBV11-2	TRBJ2-2	NA	ASSLAPGGRNGELF
TRBV5-1	TRBJ2-2	once	ASSLVGLDRPGELF
TRBV2	TRBJ2-1	NA	ASSGGGPSYNEQF